The T cell receptor beta chain under discussion was sequenced for a study of shared clonotypes between healthy human individuals. Evenly divided among several immunoSEQ plates was the genomic DNA of each subset. Measured with immunoSEQ multiplex PCR; TCRdb has only the in-frame clones, and not every one. This sample has more than 2 million clones; more than 90% occur once, and the top ten carry approximately 0.13%. Study conclusions and caveats: Non-shared clonotypes were found to have lower generation probabilities than the clonotypes that were shared by all four of the sorted-subset donors.

Concerning this clone itself: Its antigen is not known.

Sequenced material: naive CD4+ T cells sorted from blood. Subset given: CD45RA+ positively selected. The origin of this receptor is a man between 18 and 29 years old in good health.

The CDR3, as DNA: TGTGCCAGCAGTTCTGGGAGGCCGAATGAGCAGTTCTTC. Protein sequence: CASSSGRPNEQFF. The chain uses TRBV6-5 and TRBJ2-1; possible D gene TRBD2, 6 bases. V was clipped by 4 bases and J by 7 bases, with 11 bases between them. The CDR3 is made up of 13 amino acids. The germline V gene encodes CDR1 MNHEY and CDR2 SVGAGI.